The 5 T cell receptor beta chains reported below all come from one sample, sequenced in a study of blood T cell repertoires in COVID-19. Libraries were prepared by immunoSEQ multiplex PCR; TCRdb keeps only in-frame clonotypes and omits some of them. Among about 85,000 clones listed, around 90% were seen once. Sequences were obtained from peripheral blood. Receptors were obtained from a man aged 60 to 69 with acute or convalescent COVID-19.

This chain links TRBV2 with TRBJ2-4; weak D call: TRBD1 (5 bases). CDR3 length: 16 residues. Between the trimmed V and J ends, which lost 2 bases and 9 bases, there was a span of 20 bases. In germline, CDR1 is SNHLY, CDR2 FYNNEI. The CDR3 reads CASSERREYGVGIQYF. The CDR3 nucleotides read TGTGCCAGCAGTGAACGCAGGGAATACGGCGTAGGCATTCAGTACTTC. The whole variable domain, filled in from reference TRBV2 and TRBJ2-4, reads EPEVTQTPSHQVTQMGQEVILRCVPISNHLYFYWYRQILGQKVEFLVSFYNNEISEKSEIFDDQFSVERPDGSNFTLKIRSTKLEDSAMYFCASSERREYGVGIQYFGAGTRLSVL.

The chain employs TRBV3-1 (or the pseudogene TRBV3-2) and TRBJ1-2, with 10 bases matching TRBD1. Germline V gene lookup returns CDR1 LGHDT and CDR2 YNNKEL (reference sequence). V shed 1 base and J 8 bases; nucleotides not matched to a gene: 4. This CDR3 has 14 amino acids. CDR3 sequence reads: CASSQGQGARGYTF. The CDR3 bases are TGTGCCAGCAGCCAAGGACAGGGGGCGCGGGGCTACACCTTC.

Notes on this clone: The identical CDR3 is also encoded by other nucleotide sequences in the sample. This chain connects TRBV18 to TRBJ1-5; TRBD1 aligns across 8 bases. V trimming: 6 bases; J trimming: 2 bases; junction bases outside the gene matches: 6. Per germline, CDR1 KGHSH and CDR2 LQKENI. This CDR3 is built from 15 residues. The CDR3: CASSPDRGGNQPQHF. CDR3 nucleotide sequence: TGTGCCAGCTCCCCCGACAGGGGAGGCAATCAGCCCCAGCATTTT.

CDR3 DNA sequence: TGTGCCAGCAGCCGACCCCTCACCGGGACGGCGAGGGGGAATGAGCAGTTCTTC. It yields the protein CASSRPLTGTARGNEQFF. V gene TRBV27 combines with J gene TRBJ2-1; a weak D match, TRBD1 (6 bases). Germline V gene sequence: CDR1 MNHEY, CDR2 SMNVEV (reference sequence). The CDR3 spans 18 residues. Trimming removed 6 bases from V and 7 bases from J, with 28 bases in between.

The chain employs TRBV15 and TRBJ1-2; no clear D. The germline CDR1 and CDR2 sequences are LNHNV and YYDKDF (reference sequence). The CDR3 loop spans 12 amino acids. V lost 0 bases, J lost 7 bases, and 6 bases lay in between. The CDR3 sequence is CATSREIGGYTF. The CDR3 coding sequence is TGTGCCACCAGCAGAGAAATCGGTGGCTACACCTTC.